This TCR beta chain was found in a study of blood T cell repertoires in COVID-19. Study-level information: Acute and convalescent COVID-19 specimens originated in the United States, Italy and Spain.

V lost 0 bases to trimming and J lost 3 bases, with 9 bases between them. This CDR3 has 15 amino acids. CDR1 LGHDT and CDR2 YNNKEL come from the germline V gene (reference sequence). The method was immunoSEQ multiplex PCR; TCRdb's version includes in-frame clones alone and lacks a portion of them. Here the sample spans around 100,000 clones, approximately 92% being singletons. Material: peripheral blood. The clonotype comes from a woman aged 80 or over with acute or convalescent COVID-19. The V gene is TRBV3-1 (or the pseudogene TRBV3-2), the J gene TRBJ1-3; no clear D. CDR3 coding DNA: TGTGCCAGCAGCCAAGACGCGACACTTGGAAACACCATATATTTT. Its protein is CASSQDATLGNTIYF.